This T cell receptor (beta chain) was profiled in a study of sequential checkpoint blockade in melanoma. Treatment defined: randomized to nivolumab then ipilimumab (arm A) or the reverse (arm B). Clones were sequenced by immunoSEQ multiplex PCR, and TCRdb holds only the in-frame ones, with some missing. Of tens of thousands of clones listed, roughly 80% are singletons. The V and J ends lost 0 bases and 2 bases respectively, with 8 bases between them. The germline CDR1 and CDR2 sequences are MGHRA and YSYEKL. The CDR3 length is 14 residues. This receptor was taken from a human donor with melanoma. Specimen: CD8+ T cells sorted from blood (inferred from file names), collected from a patient given nivolumab and ipilimumab in sequence. The V call is TRBV4-1, the J call TRBJ2-7; D call uncertain. The CDR3 loop is CASSQDQIPYEQYF. The DNA of the CDR3 is TGCGCCAGCAGCCAAGATCAAATCCCCTACGAGCAGTACTTC.